This entry concerns a single T cell receptor beta chain. Its antigen is not known. As input for TCR beta libraries, about 2.2 micrograms of genomic DNA came from cryopreserved PBMCs. Germline loops: CDR1 SGHNT, CDR2 YYREEE (reference sequence). The length of the CDR3 is 15 residues. V was pared by 0 bases and J by 7 bases, with 5 bases of the junction left unmatched. This sample was taken from a study of cytotoxic CD8 clonotypes in ibrutinib-treated CLL. Sequencing was designed to attain a depth spanning 1 in 200,000 to 1 in 1 million T cells. Assay: immunoSEQ multiplex PCR; the TCRdb copy retains only in-frame clones and omits some. Here the sample spans fewer than 150,000 clones, under 90% being singletons. Study-level results: Sampling times (in sustained-remission versus progressing patients) were not the same.

The sample was PBMCs, taken after 24 months of ibrutinib treatment. V is TRBV5-4 and J is TRBJ1-5, with 9 bases lining up with TRBD1. The sequence was collected from a human donor with chronic lymphocytic leukemia. The DNA of the CDR3 is TGTGCCAGCAGCTTGGACGGGACAGGGAACCAGCCCCAGCATTTT. This encodes CASSLDGTGNQPQHF.